Presented here are 15 T cell receptor beta chains from one specimen sequenced in a study of T-cell memory formation after mild COVID-19. TCRdb independently ran MiXCR on the 5' RACE reads; one entry per CDR3 protein. The repertoire holds roughly 610,000 distinct CDR3 sequences, with approximately 15% as singletons. The sequenced sample consisted of PBMCs or a T cell subset sorted from them (not recorded which). The receptors were gathered from an adult woman who had mild COVID-19 (a few samples of this study predate the infection). Cell type and time point are not known.

This clonotype has a handful of counts. This rearrangement joins TRBV5-4 to TRBJ2-2, with TRBD1 matching over 9 bases. CDR1 SGHNT and CDR2 YYREEE come from the germline V gene (reference sequence). After removal of 0 bases from V and 8 bases from J, the junction contained 8 bases not matched to a gene. This CDR3 region has 16 residues. CDR3 nucleotides: TGTGCCAGCAGCTTGGCCCCGGGACAGGGAACGGGGGAGCTGTTTTTT. Translating it yields CASSLAPGQGTGELFF.

This clonotype was found a few times. The DNA for the CDR3 is TGTGCCACCCCCTCGCGCCGCGGAGCGTGGTTTTATAATTCACCCCTCCACTTT. This translates into CATPSRRGAWFYNSPLHF. This sequence joins TRBV15 and TRBJ1-6; no clear D gene. Deletions cut 8 bases from V and 4 bases from J, with 24 bases between. The length of the CDR3 is 18 residues. CDR1 is LNHNV and CDR2 is YYDKDF in the germline V gene (reference sequence).

V is TRBV12-3 or TRBV12-4 and J is TRBJ1-2, with D possibly matching TRBD1 (5 bases). Trimming left V 1 base short and J 1 base short, with 10 bases between. This CDR3 has 15 amino acids. This CDR3 reads CASSLERGDNYGYTF. CDR3 in DNA: TGTGCCAGCAGTTTAGAGAGGGGAGATAACTATGGCTACACCTTC.

This clonotype was seen a few times. The V call is TRBV20-1, the J call TRBJ1-1; D remains ambiguous. The germline V gene has CDR1 DFQATT and CDR2 SNEGSKA (reference sequence). Trimming stripped 4 bases from V and 1 base from J, with 10 bases between. This CDR3 spans 13 amino acids. CDR3 loop: CSATNTRNTEAFF. CDR3 in DNA: TGCAGTGCTACCAACACCAGGAACACTGAAGCTTTCTTT.

V usage is TRBV12-3 or TRBV12-4 and J usage is TRBJ2-4; D gene uncertain. V lost 1 base and J 1 base, leaving 5 bases between the germline ends. The CDR3 is 14 residues long. The CDR3 DNA is TGTGCCAGCAGTTTAGGCGAGGCCAAAAACATTCAGTACTTC. It translates to CASSLGEAKNIQYF.

The chain recombines TRBV6-6 with TRBJ2-2, with D unclear. Trimming cost V 2 bases and J 8 bases, with 6 bases left between them. The CDR3 length is 12 residues. CDR1 and CDR2 (germline): MNHNY, SVGAGI (reference sequence). CDR3 nucleotide sequence: TGTGCCAGCAGTTACATTGGAGGGGAGCTGTTTTTT. The encoded protein is CASSYIGGELFF.

The chain carries TRBV7-6 and TRBJ2-1; 7 bases align to TRBD1. Germline lookup yields CDR1 SGHVS and CDR2 FNYEAQ. J gave up 3 bases and V 5 bases, and 10 bases lay outside the gene matches. CDR3 length equals 16 residues. CDR3 in DNA: TGTGCCAGCAGCCTCCTGGAAGGGGACAGCTACAATGAGCAGTTCTTC. It encodes CASSLLEGDSYNEQFF.

This clonotype was observed a few times. V and J are TRBV12-3 or TRBV12-4 and TRBJ1-1; D gene ambiguous. This CDR3 is built from 15 residues. V shed 1 base and J shed 0 bases, with 9 bases lying between them. This chain's CDR3 is CASSLDLSMNTEAFF. The CDR3 DNA reads TGTGCCAGCAGTTTAGACCTCTCCATGAACACTGAAGCTTTCTTT.

The V call is TRBV7-7, the J call TRBJ2-5; 9 bases match TRBD1. CDR1 and CDR2 from the germline V gene are SSHAT and FNYEAQ (reference sequence). The V and J ends lost 3 bases and 2 bases, in that order; junction bases with no gene match: 4. The CDR3 has 15 residues. CDR3 DNA: TGTGCCAGCAGCTTCTCCGGGACAGGGCAAGAGACCCAGTACTTC. Its translation: CASSFSGTGQETQYF.

This clonotype appeared once. V usage is TRBV15 and J usage is TRBJ1-5, with D unclear. V dropped 3 bases and J dropped 0 bases, with 6 bases sitting between them. This CDR3 is built from 14 residues. Germline CDR1 reads LNHNV; CDR2 reads YYDKDF (reference sequence). This chain's CDR3 is CATSSRSSNQPQHF. As DNA, the CDR3 is TGTGCCACCAGCAGCCGAAGTAGCAATCAGCCCCAGCATTTT.

V gene TRBV11-3 combines with J gene TRBJ2-5; the D gene is possibly TRBD2 (7 bases). The V gene's germline CDR1 is SGHNT and CDR2 YENEEA. V shed 2 bases and J shed 2 bases, with 12 bases lying between them. This CDR3 comprises 15 residues. CDR3 bases: TGTGCCAGCAGCTTAAAGGGAGGGACACAAGAGACCCAGTACTTC. It yields the protein CASSLKGGTQETQYF.

The sample holds a few counts of this clonotype. V gene TRBV20-1 combines with J gene TRBJ2-2; 8 nucleotides agree with TRBD1. Losses at the gene ends were 3 bases for V and 2 bases for J; bases not matched to a gene: 8. Per germline, CDR1 DFQATT and CDR2 SNEGSKA (reference sequence). This CDR3 is 16 amino acids long. CDR3 amino acids: CSARKVGQVNTGELFF. CDR3 coding DNA: TGCAGTGCTAGGAAGGTGGGACAGGTTAACACCGGGGAGCTGTTTTTT.

This clonotype was found a few times. The chain couples TRBV20-1 to TRBJ1-1; tentative D call: TRBD1 (5 bases). The germline V gene has CDR1 DFQATT and CDR2 SNEGSKA (reference sequence). The CDR3 covers 15 residues. V shed 3 bases and J shed 5 bases, with 19 bases lying between them. DNA of the CDR3: TGCAGTGCTAGTCCATGGGAGGGGCCTCCGACTGAAGCTTTCTTT. It yields the protein CSASPWEGPPTEAFF.

The rearrangement joins TRBV5-1 to TRBJ2-5; 7 bases align to TRBD2. The length of the CDR3 is 14 residues. V trimming: 4 bases; J trimming: 3 bases; junction bases outside the gene matches: 6. Per germline, CDR1 SGHRS and CDR2 YFSETQ. CDR3 nucleotides: TGCGCCAGCAGCGAGCGGGATTGGAAAGAGACCCAGTACTTC. Translating gives CASSERDWKETQYF.

This clonotype was seen a handful of times. The chain employs TRBV5-5 and TRBJ1-2; D might be TRBD1 (5 bases). The germline V and J ends were trimmed by 0 bases and 6 bases, with 12 bases remaining between them. Germline V CDR1 and CDR2: SGHKS, YYEKEE (reference sequence). The CDR3 covers 14 residues. CDR3 DNA: TGTGCCAGCAGCTTGGGGCAGGGCGGGGATGGCTACACCTTC. This gives the protein CASSLGQGGDGYTF.